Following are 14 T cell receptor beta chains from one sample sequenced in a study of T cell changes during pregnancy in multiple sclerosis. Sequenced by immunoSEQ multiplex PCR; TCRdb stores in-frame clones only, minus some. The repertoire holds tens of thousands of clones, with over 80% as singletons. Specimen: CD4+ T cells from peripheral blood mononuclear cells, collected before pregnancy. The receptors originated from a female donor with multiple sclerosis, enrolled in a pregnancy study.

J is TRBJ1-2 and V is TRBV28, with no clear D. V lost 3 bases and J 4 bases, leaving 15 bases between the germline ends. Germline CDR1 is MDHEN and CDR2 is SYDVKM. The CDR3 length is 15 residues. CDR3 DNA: TGTGCCAGCAGTTTGGGCGGGCAGCTCTTCTATGGCTACACCTTC. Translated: CASSLGGQLFYGYTF.

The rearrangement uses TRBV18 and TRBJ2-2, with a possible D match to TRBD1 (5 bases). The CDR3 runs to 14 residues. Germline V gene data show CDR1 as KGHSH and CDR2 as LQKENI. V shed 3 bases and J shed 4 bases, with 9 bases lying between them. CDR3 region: CASSPRQTTGELFF. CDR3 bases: TGTGCCAGCTCACCCCGACAGACCACCGGGGAGCTGTTTTTT.

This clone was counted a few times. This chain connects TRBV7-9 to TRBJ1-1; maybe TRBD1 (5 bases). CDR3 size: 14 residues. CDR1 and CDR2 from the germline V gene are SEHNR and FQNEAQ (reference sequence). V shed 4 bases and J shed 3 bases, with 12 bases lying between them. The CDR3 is CASSSPGMDTEAFF. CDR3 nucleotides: TGTGCCAGCAGCTCCCCAGGGATGGACACTGAAGCTTTCTTT.

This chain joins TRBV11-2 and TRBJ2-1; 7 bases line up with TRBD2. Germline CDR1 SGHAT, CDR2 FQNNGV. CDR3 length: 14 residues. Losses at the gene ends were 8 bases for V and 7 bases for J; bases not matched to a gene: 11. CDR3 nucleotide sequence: TGTGCCAGCCGGGGGGAGACGCTGTCTAATGAGCAGTTCTTC. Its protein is CASRGETLSNEQFF.

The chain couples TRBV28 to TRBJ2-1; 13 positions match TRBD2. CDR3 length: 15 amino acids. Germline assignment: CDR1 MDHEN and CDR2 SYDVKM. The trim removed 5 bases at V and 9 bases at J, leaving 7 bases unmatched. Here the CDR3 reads CASSQGLAGTGEQFF. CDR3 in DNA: TGTGCCAGCAGTCAGGGACTAGCGGGAACGGGTGAGCAGTTCTTC.

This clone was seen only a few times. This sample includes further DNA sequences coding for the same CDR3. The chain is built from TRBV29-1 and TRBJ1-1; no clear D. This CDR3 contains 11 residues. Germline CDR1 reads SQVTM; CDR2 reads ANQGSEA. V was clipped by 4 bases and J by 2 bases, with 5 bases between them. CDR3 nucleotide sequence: TGCAGCGTTGCATCCAACACTGAAGCTTTCTTT. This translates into CSVASNTEAFF.

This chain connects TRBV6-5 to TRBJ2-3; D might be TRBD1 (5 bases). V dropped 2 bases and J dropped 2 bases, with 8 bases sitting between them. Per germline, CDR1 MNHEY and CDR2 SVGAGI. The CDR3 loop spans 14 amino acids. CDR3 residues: CASSYLGATDTQYF. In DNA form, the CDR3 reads TGTGCCAGCAGTTACCTAGGGGCCACAGATACGCAGTATTTT.

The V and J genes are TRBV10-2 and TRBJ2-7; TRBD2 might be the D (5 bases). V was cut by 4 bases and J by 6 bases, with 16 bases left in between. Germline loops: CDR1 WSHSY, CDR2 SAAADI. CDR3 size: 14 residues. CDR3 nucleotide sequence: TGCGCCAGCAGTGCCTGGCGGGTCGATGGCGAGCAGTACTTC. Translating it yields CASSAWRVDGEQYF.

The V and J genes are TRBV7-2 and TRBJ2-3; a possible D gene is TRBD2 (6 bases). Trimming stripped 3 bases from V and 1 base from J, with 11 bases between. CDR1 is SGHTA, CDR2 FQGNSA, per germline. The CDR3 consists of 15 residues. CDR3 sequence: CASSFGREGTDTQYF. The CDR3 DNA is TGTGCCAGCAGCTTCGGCAGGGAGGGCACAGATACGCAGTATTTT.

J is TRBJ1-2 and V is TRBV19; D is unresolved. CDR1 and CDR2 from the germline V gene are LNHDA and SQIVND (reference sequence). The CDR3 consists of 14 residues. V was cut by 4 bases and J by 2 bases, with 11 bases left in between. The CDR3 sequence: CASSSPGGNYGYTF. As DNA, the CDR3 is TGTGCCAGTAGTAGCCCTGGCGGGAACTATGGCTACACCTTC.

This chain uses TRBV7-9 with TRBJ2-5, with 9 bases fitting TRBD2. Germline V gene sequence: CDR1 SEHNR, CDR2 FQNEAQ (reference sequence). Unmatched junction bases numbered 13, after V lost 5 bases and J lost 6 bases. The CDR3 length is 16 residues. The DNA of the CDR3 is TGTGCCAGCAGCCCAGATATAGCGGGAGATATAAAGACCCAGTACTTC. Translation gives CASSPDIAGDIKTQYF.

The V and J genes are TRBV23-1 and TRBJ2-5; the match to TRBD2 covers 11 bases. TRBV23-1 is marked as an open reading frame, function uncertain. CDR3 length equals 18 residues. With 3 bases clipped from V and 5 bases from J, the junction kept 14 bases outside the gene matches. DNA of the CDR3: TGCGCCAGCAGTCAGCCCGGGACTAGCGGTCCCGGGTCGGAGACCCAGTACTTC. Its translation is CASSQPGTSGPGSETQYF.

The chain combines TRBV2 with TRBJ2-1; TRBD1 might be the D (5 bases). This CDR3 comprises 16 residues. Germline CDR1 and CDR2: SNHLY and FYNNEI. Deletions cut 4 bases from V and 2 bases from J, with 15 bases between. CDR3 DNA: TGTGCCAGCAGTGGGGGCACCCTGATTACCTACAATGAGCAGTTCTTC. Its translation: CASSGGTLITYNEQFF.

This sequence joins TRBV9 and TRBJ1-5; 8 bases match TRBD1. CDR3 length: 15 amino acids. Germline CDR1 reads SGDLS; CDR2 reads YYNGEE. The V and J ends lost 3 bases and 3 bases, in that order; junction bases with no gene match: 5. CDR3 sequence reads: CASSEGTGHNQPQHF. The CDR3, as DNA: TGTGCCAGCAGCGAAGGGACAGGCCACAATCAGCCCCAGCATTTT.